This TCR beta chain was observed in a study of neurological immune-mediated disorders. This clonotype came up many times. TCRdb called the 5' RACE reads again in MiXCR, with one record for every CDR3 protein. The table has roughly 48,000 distinct CDR3 sequences, about 5.8% seen once. CDR3 size: 12 residues. Germline-derived CDR1 and CDR2 are SQVTM and ANQGSEA. The V end lost 2 bases, the J end lost 6 bases, and 9 bases lay between the germline ends. Specimen: CD4+ T cells from blood. The chain recombines TRBV29-1 with TRBJ2-3; D gene ambiguous. The clonotype originates from a woman aged 18 to 35 with multiple sclerosis. CDR3 region: CSVEPGRDTQYF. The CDR3 DNA reads TGCAGCGTTGAACCCGGTCGCGATACGCAGTATTTT.